This T cell receptor (beta chain) was retrieved from a study of neurological immune-mediated disorders. 5'RACE generated cDNA with 10-nucleotide random UMIs. TCRdb reanalysed the 5' RACE reads using MiXCR and keeps one entry per CDR3 protein. Of approximately 52,000 distinct CDR3 sequences in the sample, approximately 3.3% were seen once. V was pared by 1 base and J by 5 bases, with 6 bases between. The CDR3 runs 12 residues. CDR1 SGHDT and CDR2 YYEEEE come from the germline V gene. This clonotype showed up many times. This sequence was found in a middle-aged man with multiple sclerosis. Source material: PBMCs. The chain couples TRBV5-6 to TRBJ2-5; D unclear. CDR3 in DNA: TGTGCCAGCAGCTTGATGAGCGAGACCCAGTACTTC. This gives the protein CASSLMSETQYF. Full variable domain (missing parts from reference TRBV5-6 and TRBJ2-5): DAGVTQSPTHLIKTRGQQVTLRCSPKSGHDTVSWYQQALGQGPQFIFQYYEEEERQRGNFPDRFSGHQFPNYSSELNVNALLLGDSALYLCASSLMSETQYFGPGTRLLVL.